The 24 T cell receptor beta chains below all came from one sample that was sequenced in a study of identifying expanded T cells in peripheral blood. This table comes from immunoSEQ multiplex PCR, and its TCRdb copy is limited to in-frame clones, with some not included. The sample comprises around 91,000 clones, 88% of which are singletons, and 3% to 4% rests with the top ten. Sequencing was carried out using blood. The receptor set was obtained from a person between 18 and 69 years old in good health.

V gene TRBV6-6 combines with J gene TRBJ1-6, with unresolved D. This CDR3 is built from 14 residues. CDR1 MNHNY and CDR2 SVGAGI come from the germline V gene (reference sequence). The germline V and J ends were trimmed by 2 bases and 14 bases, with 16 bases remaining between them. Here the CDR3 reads CASSYPWVGSTLHF. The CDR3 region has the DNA TGTGCCAGCAGTTACCCATGGGTGGGTTCGACCCTCCACTTT.

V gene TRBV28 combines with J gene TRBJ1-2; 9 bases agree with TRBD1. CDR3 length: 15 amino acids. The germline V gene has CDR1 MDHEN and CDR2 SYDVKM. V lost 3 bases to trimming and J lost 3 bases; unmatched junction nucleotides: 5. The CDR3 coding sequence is TGTGCCAGCAGTTTGCCCACAGGGGGCTACTATGGCTACACCTTC. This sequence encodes CASSLPTGGYYGYTF.

The CDR3 nucleotides read TGTGCCAGCAGCTTAGTGGGCAGCGGTTCTAATGAAAAACTGTTTTTT. Translation gives CASSLVGSGSNEKLFF. This sequence joins TRBV7-9 and TRBJ1-4; D is ambiguous. Looked up from germline, CDR1 is SEHNR and CDR2 is FQNEAQ (reference sequence). The CDR3 loop spans 16 amino acids. The V and J ends lost 1 base and 3 bases respectively, with 12 bases between them.

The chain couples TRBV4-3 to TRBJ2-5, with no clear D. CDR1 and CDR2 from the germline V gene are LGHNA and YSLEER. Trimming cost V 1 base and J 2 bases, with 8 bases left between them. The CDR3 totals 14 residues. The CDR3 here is CASSQALWQETQYF. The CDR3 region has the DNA TGCGCCAGCAGCCAAGCTCTCTGGCAAGAGACCCAGTACTTC.

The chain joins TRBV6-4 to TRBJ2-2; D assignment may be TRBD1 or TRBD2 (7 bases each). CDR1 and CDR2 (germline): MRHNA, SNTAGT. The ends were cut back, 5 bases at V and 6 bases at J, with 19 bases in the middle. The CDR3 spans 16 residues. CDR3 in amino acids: CASSPGLGGVSGELFF. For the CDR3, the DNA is TGTGCCAGCAGTCCTGGACTAGGGGGCGTTTCCGGGGAGCTGTTTTTT.

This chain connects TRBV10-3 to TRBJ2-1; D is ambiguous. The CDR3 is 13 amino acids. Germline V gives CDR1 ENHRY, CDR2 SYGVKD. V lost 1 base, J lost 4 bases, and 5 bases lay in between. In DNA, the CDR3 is TGTGCCATCAGTGAGTGGACGTACAATGAGCAGTTCTTC. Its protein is CAISEWTYNEQFF.

CDR3 loop: CASSLVQETQYF. The CDR3 nucleotides are TGTGCCAGCAGCTTAGTCCAAGAGACCCAGTACTTC. The chain has TRBV7-2 and TRBJ2-5, with D uncertain. The germline gives CDR1 SGHTA, CDR2 FQGNSA. Trimming removed 1 base at V and 1 base at J, with 1 base between. CDR3 length equals 12 residues.

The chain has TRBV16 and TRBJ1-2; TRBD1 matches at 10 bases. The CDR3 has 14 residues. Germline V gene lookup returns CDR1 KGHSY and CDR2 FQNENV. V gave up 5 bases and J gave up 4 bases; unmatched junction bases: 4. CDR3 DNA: TGTGCCAGCAGCTCGACAGGGGGCGGCTATGGCTACACCTTC. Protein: CASSSTGGGYGYTF.

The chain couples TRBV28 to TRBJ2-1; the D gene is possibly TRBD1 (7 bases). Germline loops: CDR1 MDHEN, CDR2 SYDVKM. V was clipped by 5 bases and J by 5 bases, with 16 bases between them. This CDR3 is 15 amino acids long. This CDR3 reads CASSQTWRGHNEQFF. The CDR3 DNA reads TGTGCCAGCAGTCAGACTTGGAGGGGGCACAATGAGCAGTTCTTC. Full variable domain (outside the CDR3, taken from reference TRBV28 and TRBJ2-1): DVKVTQSSRYLVKRTGEKVFLECVQDMDHENMFWYRQDPGLGLRLIYFSYDVKMKEKGDIPEGYSVSREKKERFSLILESASTNQTSMYLCASSQTWRGHNEQFFGPGTRLTVL.

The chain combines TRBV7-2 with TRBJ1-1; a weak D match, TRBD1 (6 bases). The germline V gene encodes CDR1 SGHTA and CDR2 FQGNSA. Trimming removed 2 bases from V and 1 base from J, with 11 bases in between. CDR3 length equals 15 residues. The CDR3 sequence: CASSLKGVSNTEAFF. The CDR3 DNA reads TGTGCCAGCAGCTTAAAGGGGGTCTCGAACACTGAAGCTTTCTTT.

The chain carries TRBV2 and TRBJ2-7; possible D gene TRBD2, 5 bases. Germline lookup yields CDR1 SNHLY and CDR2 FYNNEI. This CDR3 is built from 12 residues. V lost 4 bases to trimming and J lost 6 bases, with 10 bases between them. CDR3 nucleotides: TGTGCCAGCAGTGGAACCGGAGGCGAGCAGTACTTC. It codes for CASSGTGGEQYF.

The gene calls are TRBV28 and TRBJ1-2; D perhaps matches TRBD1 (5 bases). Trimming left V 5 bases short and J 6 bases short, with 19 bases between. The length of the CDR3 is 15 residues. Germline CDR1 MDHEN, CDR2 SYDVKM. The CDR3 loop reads CASSQGRRGRDGYTF. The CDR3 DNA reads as TGTGCCAGCAGTCAGGGCCGTCGGGGACGCGATGGCTACACCTTC.

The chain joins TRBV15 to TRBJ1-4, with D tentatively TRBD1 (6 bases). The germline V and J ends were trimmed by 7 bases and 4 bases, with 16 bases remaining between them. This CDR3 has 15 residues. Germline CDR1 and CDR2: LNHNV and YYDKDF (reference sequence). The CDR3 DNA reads TGTGCCACCACTAACGACAGGTTACTTAATGAAAAACTGTTTTTT. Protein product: CATTNDRLLNEKLFF.

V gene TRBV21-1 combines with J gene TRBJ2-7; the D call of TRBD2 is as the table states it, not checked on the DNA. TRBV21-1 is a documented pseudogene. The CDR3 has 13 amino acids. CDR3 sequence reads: CASTAASNYEQYF. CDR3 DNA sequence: TGTGCCAGCACGGCAGCGTCTAACTACGAGCAGTACTTC.

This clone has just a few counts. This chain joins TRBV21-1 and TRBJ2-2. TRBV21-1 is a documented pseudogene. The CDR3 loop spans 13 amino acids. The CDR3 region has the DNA TGTGCCAGCAGCAAAGGGGGCACCGGGGAGCTGTTTTTT. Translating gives CASSKGGTGELFF.

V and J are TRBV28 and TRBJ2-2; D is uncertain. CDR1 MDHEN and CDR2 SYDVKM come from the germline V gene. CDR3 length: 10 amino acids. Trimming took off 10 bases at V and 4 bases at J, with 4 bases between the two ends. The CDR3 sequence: CATSTGELFF. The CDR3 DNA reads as TGTGCCACCTCCACCGGGGAGCTGTTTTTT. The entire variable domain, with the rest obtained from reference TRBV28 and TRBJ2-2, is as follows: DVKVTQSSRYLVKRTGEKVFLECVQDMDHENMFWYRQDPGLGLRLIYFSYDVKMKEKGDIPEGYSVSREKKERFSLILESASTNQTSMYLCATSTGELFFGEGSRLTVL.

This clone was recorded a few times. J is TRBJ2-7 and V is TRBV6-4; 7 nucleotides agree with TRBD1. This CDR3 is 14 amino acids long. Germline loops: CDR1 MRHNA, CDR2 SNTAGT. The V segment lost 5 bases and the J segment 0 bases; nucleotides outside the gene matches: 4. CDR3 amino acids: CASSPQGDSYEQYF. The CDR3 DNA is TGTGCCAGCAGTCCCCAGGGGGACTCCTACGAGCAGTACTTC.

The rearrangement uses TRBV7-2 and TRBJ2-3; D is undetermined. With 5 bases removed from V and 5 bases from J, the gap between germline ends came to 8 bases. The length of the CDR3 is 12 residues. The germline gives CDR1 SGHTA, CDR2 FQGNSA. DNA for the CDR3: TGTGCCAGCAGCCTTACTGTAGATACGCAGTATTTT. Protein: CASSLTVDTQYF.

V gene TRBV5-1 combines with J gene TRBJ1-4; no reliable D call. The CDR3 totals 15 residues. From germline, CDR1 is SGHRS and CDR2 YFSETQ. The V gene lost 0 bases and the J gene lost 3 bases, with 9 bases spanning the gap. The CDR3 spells CASSLEGRANEKLFF. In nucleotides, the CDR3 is TGCGCCAGCAGCTTGGAGGGTAGAGCTAATGAAAAACTGTTTTTT.

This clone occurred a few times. The CDR3 DNA follows: TGTGCCAGCAGCCTGAGCTCCTACGAGCAGTACTTC. Translated, it gives CASSLSSYEQYF. The rearrangement links TRBV7-2 to TRBJ2-7, with no clear D. Trimming removed 5 bases at V and 0 bases at J, with 5 bases between. The germline V gene encodes CDR1 SGHTA and CDR2 FQGNSA. The CDR3 is made up of 12 amino acids.

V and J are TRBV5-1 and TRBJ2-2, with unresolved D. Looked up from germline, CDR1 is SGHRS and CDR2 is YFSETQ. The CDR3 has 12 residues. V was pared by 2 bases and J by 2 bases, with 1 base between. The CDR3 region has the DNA TGCGCCAGCAGCTTAAACACCGGGGAGCTGTTTTTT. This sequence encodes CASSLNTGELFF. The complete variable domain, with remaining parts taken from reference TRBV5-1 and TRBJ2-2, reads KAGVTQTPRYLIKTRGQQVTLSCSPISGHRSVSWYQQTPGQGLQFLFEYFSETQRNKGNFPGRFSGRQFSNSRSEMNVSTLELGDSALYLCASSLNTGELFFGEGSRLTVL.

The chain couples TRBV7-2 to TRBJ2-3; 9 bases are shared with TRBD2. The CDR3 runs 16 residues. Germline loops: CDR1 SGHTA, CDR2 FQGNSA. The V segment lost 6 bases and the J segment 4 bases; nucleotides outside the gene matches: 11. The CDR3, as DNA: TGTGCCAGCAGTTTAAATAGCGGGAGAGTCGCAGATACGCAGTATTTT. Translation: CASSLNSGRVADTQYF.

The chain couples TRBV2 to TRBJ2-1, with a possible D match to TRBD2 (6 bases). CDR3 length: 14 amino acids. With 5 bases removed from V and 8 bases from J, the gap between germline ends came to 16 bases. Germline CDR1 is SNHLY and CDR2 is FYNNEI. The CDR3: CASSRAWGGDEQFF. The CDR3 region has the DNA TGTGCCAGCAGTCGGGCCTGGGGAGGAGATGAGCAGTTCTTC.

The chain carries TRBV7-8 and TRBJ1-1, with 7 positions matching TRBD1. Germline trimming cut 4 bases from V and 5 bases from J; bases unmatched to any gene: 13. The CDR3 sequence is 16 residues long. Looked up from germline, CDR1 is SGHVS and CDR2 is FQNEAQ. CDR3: CASSSGPSTGTTEAFF. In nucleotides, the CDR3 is TGTGCCAGCAGCTCCGGCCCGTCGACAGGGACGACTGAAGCTTTCTTT.